The next 11 T cell receptor beta chains were all read from a single sample in a study of sequential checkpoint blockade in melanoma. Treatment in this sample: randomized to nivolumab then ipilimumab (arm A) or the reverse (arm B). The method was immunoSEQ multiplex PCR; TCRdb's version includes in-frame clones alone and lacks a portion of them. In the table there are just over 15,000 clones, under 85% of which are singletons. The specimen was CD8+ T cells sorted from blood (inferred from file names), collected from a patient given nivolumab and ipilimumab in sequence. The receptors derive from a human donor with melanoma.

This chain uses TRBV7-8 with TRBJ1-1; D is undetermined. The CDR3 covers 15 residues. V gave up 3 bases and J gave up 1 base, with 12 bases separating them. Germline CDR1 reads SGHVS; CDR2 reads FQNEAQ. As DNA, the CDR3 is TGTGCCAGCAGCTTCTCAGGAAACCCGAACACTGAAGCTTTCTTT. Translation gives CASSFSGNPNTEAFF.

V gene TRBV6-5 combines with J gene TRBJ2-2; tentative D call: TRBD2 (6 bases). CDR3 size: 15 residues. Trimming removed 2 bases from V and 7 bases from J, with 14 bases in between. Germline V CDR1 and CDR2: MNHEY, SVGAGI. The CDR3 spells CASSYTRHGSGELFF. Here the CDR3 DNA reads TGTGCCAGCAGTTACACACGACACGGGAGCGGGGAGCTGTTTTTT.

The chain is built from TRBV4-1 and TRBJ2-7, with 11 bases lining up with TRBD1. The CDR3 loop spans 17 amino acids. V trimming: 0 bases; J trimming: 6 bases; junction bases outside the gene matches: 10. CDR1 and CDR2 (germline): MGHRA, YSYEKL. DNA of the CDR3: TGCGCCAGCAGCCAAGAGATTTCCGGGACAGGGGGTTTCGAGCAGTACTTC. Its protein is CASSQEISGTGGFEQYF.

The chain uses TRBV11-2 and TRBJ2-5; TRBD1 aligns across 8 bases. The V gene's germline CDR1 is SGHAT and CDR2 FQNNGV. V lost 3 bases and J lost 4; bases outside the gene matches: 13. The CDR3 is made up of 17 amino acids. CDR3 region: CASSLEWGQVGGETQYF. The DNA of the CDR3 is TGTGCCAGCAGCTTGGAATGGGGACAGGTCGGAGGAGAGACCCAGTACTTC.

This chain connects TRBV11-3 to TRBJ2-1; 9 bases fit TRBD2. J lost 3 bases, V lost 1 base, and 7 bases had no gene match. The length of the CDR3 is 17 residues. Germline-derived CDR1 and CDR2 are SGHNT and YENEEA. This chain's CDR3 is CASSLAGRGGLYNEQFF. Written as DNA, the CDR3 is TGTGCCAGCAGCTTAGCCGGGCGGGGGGGCCTCTACAATGAGCAGTTCTTC.

This clone was found a few times. The J gene is TRBJ2-5, the V gene TRBV9; 8 bases map to TRBD1. The J call may be mistaken, given a closer DNA end match to TRBJ2-7. The CDR3 runs 15 residues. Germline V gene lookup returns CDR1 SGDLS and CDR2 YYNGEE. CDR3 sequence reads: CASSMGQVNSYEQYF. The DNA of the CDR3 is TGTGCCAGCAGCATGGGACAGGTTAACTCCTACGAGCAGTACTTC.

The chain is built from TRBV4-3 and TRBJ1-1, with D possibly TRBD1 on 6 matching bases. CDR3 length equals 14 residues. V was shortened by 2 bases and J by 5 bases, with 12 bases between the two germline ends. Germline V gene data show CDR1 as LGHNA and CDR2 as YSLEER. CDR3 in amino acids: CASSQTTGLTEAFF. The CDR3 DNA reads TGCGCCAGCAGCCAAACAACAGGGTTGACTGAAGCTTTCTTT.

The rearrangement uses TRBV9 and TRBJ2-7; 8 bases fit TRBD1. The CDR3 contains 14 residues. The germline V gene encodes CDR1 SGDLS and CDR2 YYNGEE. J lost 5 bases, V lost 3 bases, and 7 bases had no gene match. CDR3 bases: TGTGCCAGCAGCGGGACCGGGACAGGCAACGAGCAGTACTTC. It yields the protein CASSGTGTGNEQYF.

V gene TRBV6-4 combines with J gene TRBJ2-1; 11 bases agree with TRBD2. Looked up from germline, CDR1 is MRHNA and CDR2 is SNTAGT. The trim removed 10 bases at V and 4 bases at J, leaving 9 bases unmatched. This CDR3 comprises 15 residues. CDR3 amino acids: CATSSSGGSYNEQFF. The CDR3 bases are TGTGCCACCTCCTCTAGCGGGGGGTCTTACAATGAGCAGTTCTTC.

The J gene is TRBJ1-4, the V gene TRBV27; the match to TRBD1 covers 7 bases. CDR1 and CDR2 from the germline V gene are MNHEY and SMNVEV (reference sequence). Trimming cost V 0 bases and J 8 bases; bases outside gene matches: 6. The CDR3 is 15 residues long. The CDR3 is CASSLSQGVWEKLFF. In DNA, the CDR3 is TGTGCCAGCAGTTTATCCCAGGGGGTTTGGGAAAAACTGTTTTTT.

The chain is built from TRBV27 and TRBJ1-5, with 7 bases identical to TRBD1. This CDR3 contains 14 residues. Germline assignment: CDR1 MNHEY and CDR2 SMNVEV (reference sequence). The ends lost 6 bases at V and 7 bases at J; junction bases unmatched: 9. The CDR3 bases are TGTGCCAGCAGAGAGTCCGGGACAGCCCAGCCCCAGCATTTT. Translated: CASRESGTAQPQHF.